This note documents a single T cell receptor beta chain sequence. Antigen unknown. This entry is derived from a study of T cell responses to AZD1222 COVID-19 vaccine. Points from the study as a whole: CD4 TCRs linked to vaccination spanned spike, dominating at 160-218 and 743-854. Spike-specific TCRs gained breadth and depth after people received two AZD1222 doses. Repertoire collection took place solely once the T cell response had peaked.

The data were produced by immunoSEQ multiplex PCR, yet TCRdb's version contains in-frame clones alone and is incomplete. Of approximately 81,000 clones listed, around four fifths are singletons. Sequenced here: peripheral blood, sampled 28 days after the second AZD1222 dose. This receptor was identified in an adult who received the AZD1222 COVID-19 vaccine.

This chain's CDR3 is CASSPLNSGVTYEQYF. CDR3 nucleotide sequence: TGTGCCAGCAGCCCCCTCAATAGCGGGGTAACCTACGAGCAGTACTTC. V usage is TRBV5-4 and J usage is TRBJ2-7; 8 positions agree with TRBD2. CDR3 length: 16 residues. Germline CDR1 and CDR2: SGHNT and YYREEE (reference sequence). The junction had 11 bases not matched to a gene; V was cut back by 4 bases and J by 2 bases.